In this sample, the clone carrying this T cell receptor (beta chain) turned up a few times. This CDR3 is 15 amino acids long. V was clipped by 1 base and J by 2 bases, with 12 bases between them. The germline V gene encodes CDR1 SEHNR and CDR2 FQNEAQ (reference sequence). Treg sorting used a CD4+CD25+CD127-/low gate. Semi-nested PCR with Nested Universal Primer A followed constant-region reverse priming of full-length variable regions. MiXCR, run by TCRdb on the 5' RACE reads, gives a single entry per CDR3 protein. Of approximately 40,000 distinct CDR3 sequences in the sample, around 20% were seen once.

The sequencing input was Tregs sorted from blood. This rearrangement joins TRBV7-9 to TRBJ2-7; the D call may be TRBD1 or TRBD2 (5 bases each). This sequence was found in a female donor with breast cancer. CDR3 in amino acids: CASSLVRDVAYEQYF. The CDR3, as DNA: TGTGCCAGCAGCTTAGTTAGGGACGTGGCCTACGAGCAGTACTTC. Full variable domain (outside the CDR3, taken from reference TRBV7-9 and TRBJ2-7): DTGVSQNPRHKITKRGQNVTFRCDPISEHNRLYWYRQTLGQGPEFLTYFQNEAQLEKSRLLSDRFSAERPKGSFSTLEIQRTEQGDSAMYLCASSLVRDVAYEQYFGPGTRLTVT.